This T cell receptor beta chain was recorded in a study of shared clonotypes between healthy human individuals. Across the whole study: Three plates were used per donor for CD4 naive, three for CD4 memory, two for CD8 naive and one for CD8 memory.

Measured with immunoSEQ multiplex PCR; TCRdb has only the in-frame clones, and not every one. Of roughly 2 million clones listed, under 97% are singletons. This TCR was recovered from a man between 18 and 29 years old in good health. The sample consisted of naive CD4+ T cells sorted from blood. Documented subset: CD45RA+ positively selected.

CDR3 bases: TGTGCCAGCAGCTTCGGACAGGGCATCGGTGGCTACACCTTC. It codes for CASSFGQGIGGYTF. The chain has TRBV5-8 and TRBJ1-2, with 8 positions matching TRBD1. Trimming took 2 bases from V and 7 from J; bases not matched to a gene: 7. The CDR3 is 14 residues long. CDR1 and CDR2 from the germline V gene are SGHTS and YDEGEE.